Sequencing of this TCR beta chain was carried out in a study of T cells in narcolepsy. Study-wide context: Donors had narcolepsy type 1 or type 2, or were healthy controls. Whole-study results and caveats: Autoreactive HCRT-specific and TRIB2-specific clonotypes were marked in same-patient CSF-versus-blood CD4+ comparisons.

Data came from immunoSEQ multiplex PCR; TCRdb stores just in-frame clones and leaves some out. The sample records over 25,000 clones, about four fifths being singletons. Germline-derived CDR1 and CDR2 are MDHEN and SYDVKM. The length of the CDR3 is 15 residues. Trimming removed 10 bases from V and 2 bases from J, with 20 bases in between. Note on this clone: Its antigen is currently unknown.

The source material was memory (CD45RA-) CD4+ T cells from blood. The V gene is TRBV28, the J gene TRBJ1-2, with D possibly being TRBD1 (5 bases). This receptor was identified in a human donor in good health. In nucleotides, the CDR3 is TGTGCCACCCTTGTCCCGGGACTGCCGAACTATGGCTACACCTTC. Protein: CATLVPGLPNYGYTF.